This T cell receptor (beta chain) originates from a study of T-cell reconstitution after alpha-beta-depleted transplantation in children. Overall study results and limits: T cells produced anew were the main source of T-cell counts and diversity one year after transplant. Alpha-beta T cells present about two months after transplant were reported to originate from several hundred expanded graft clones. Some patients' high day-60 TCRbeta diversity was traced to surviving recipient T cells and thymic progenitors.

Construction of the TCRbeta library involved unique molecular identifiers. TCRdb re-analysed the PCR reads in MiXCR, keeping a single row per CDR3 protein. Among over 200,000 distinct CDR3 sequences listed, 8.4% were seen once. This clonotype occurred a few times. What it recognizes is unknown. In germline, CDR1 is ENHRY, CDR2 SYGVKD. The CDR3 runs to 15 residues. V trimming: 4 bases; J trimming: 2 bases; junction bases outside the gene matches: 1. V is TRBV10-3 and J is TRBJ2-7; 14 nucleotides agree with TRBD2. Specimen: PBMCs, mostly from graft donor cells, collected 360 days after TCRalphabeta/CD19-depleted stem cell transplant. This receptor was obtained from a male patient aged 2-9 years who had a stem cell transplant for acute myeloid leukemia, so the T cells may come from the graft donor. CDR3 loop: CAISGTSGGPYEQYV. The CDR3 bases are TGTGCCATCAGTGGGACTAGCGGGGGGCCCTACGAGCAGTACGTC.